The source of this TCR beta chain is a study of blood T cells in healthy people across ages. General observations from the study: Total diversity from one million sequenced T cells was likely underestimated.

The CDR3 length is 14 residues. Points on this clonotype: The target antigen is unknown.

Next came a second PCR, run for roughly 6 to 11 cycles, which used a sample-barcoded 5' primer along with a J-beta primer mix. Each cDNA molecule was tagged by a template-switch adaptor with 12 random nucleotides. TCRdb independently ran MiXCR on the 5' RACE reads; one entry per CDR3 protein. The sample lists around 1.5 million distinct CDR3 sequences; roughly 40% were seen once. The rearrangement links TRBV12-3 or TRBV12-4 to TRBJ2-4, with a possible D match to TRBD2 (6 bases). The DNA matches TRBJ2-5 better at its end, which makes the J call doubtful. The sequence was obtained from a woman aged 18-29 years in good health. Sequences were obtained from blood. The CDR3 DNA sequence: TGTGCCAGCAGTCCGGGCTACGGAGGGGAGACCCAGTACTTC. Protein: CASSPGYGGETQYF.